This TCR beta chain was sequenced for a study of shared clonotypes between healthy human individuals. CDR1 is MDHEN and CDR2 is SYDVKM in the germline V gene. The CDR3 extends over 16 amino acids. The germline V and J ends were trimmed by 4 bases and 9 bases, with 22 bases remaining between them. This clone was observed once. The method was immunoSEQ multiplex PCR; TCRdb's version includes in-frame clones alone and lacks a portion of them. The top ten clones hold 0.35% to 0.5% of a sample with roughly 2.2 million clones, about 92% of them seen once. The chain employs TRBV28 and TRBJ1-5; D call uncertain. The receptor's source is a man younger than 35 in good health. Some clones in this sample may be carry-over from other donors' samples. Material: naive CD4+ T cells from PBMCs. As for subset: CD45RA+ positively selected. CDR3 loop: CASSSTTWARGRPQHF. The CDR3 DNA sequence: TGTGCCAGCAGTTCCACCACCTGGGCGAGAGGGCGGCCCCAGCATTTT.